The clone carrying this TCR beta chain is a singleton in its sample. Produced via immunoSEQ multiplex PCR; TCRdb's table is partial and in-frame only. Here the sample spans millions of clones, 85% to 95% being singletons. CDR1 is MNHNY and CDR2 is SVGAGI in the germline V gene (reference sequence). Trimming shortened V by 5 bases and J by 0 bases, and 13 bases separated the two germline ends. This CDR3 has 15 amino acids. The sample comes from a study of shared clonotypes between healthy human individuals. Nashville, Tennessee was home to all donors, each a Caucasian adult. The chain is built from TRBV6-6 and TRBJ1-1; D not certain. Sequenced sample: naive CD4+ T cells from PBMCs. The subset: CD45RA+ positively selected. The source is a young man in good health. Some clones in this sample may be carry-over from other donors' samples. The CDR3 coding sequence is TGTGCCAGCAGTCTCCTAGGGAGGGTGAACACTGAAGCTTTCTTT. Translating gives CASSLLGRVNTEAFF.